One T cell receptor (beta chain) is described in this entry. Its target is unknown. An end of the junction does not agree with germline; a read error may underlie this. The data stem from a study of tumor-infiltrating lymphocytes in primary liver carcinoma. Taking about 17-31 mg of unsorted bulk tissue, the authors co-extracted RNA and DNA. The patients presented with primary liver carcinoma, which was managed through surgical resection. Starting from 500 ng of total RNA, TCR beta cDNA was produced with a primer in the constant region. TCR beta libraries came from three nested multiplex PCR rounds using slightly modified ARM-PCR. TRBV1-TRBV30 forward primers paired with a C-beta reverse primer drove the first two PCR rounds, 10 cycles each. TCRdb reprocessed the multiplex PCR reads via MiXCR and lists one record per CDR3 protein. The sample holds fewer than 85,000 distinct CDR3 sequences, approximately 62% seen once.

Study-level findings and limits: Blood had a significantly lower top-250-clone fraction than tumors did (p = 0.039). Lesser overlap characterized tumor-adjacent and tumor-blood pairs relative to tumor region pairs.

CDR1 and CDR2 from the germline V gene are LNHDA and SQIVND (reference sequence). The CDR3 totals 14 residues. The rearrangement uses TRBV19 and TRBJ2-7; 7 nucleotides agree with TRBD2. This clonotype originated in a man in his forties with primary liver carcinoma and hepatitis B virus infection. The specimen sequenced was tumor-adjacent normal liver tissue. Here the CDR3 DNA reads TGTGCCCGTAGTTATCAAGCGGGAACCTACGAGCAGTACTTC. Protein sequence: CARSYQAGTYEQYF.